Sequencing of this T cell receptor beta chain was carried out in a study of blood T cell repertoires in COVID-19 (TCRdb year 2020). With regard to the full study: Samples covering the acute and convalescent phases of COVID-19 were provided by collaborators in the United States, Italy and Spain. HLA class I and class II types, where available, came from metadata supplied by the sample provider rather than from assay-based typing. A freely available public database, intended as a resource for researchers studying the immune response to SARS-CoV-2, is where the repertoires were released. Sample metadata almost always included a de-identified subject ID, COVID-19 status, age in years and sex. The prospective study material was composed of cDNA or gDNA derived from T cells, B-cell-depleted T cells, or PBMCs. Deeply sampled blood TCRbeta repertoires from subjects exposed to, actively infected with, or recovered from COVID-19 were included in the dataset. The samples were drawn from the first 160 participants of the ongoing ImmuneRACE study and from 1,254 subjects provided by 6 global collaborators.

The paper as a whole reports these results and caveats: The amount of clinical and demographic metadata varied by source and participant and was provided uncurated.

The CDR3 sequence holds 13 residues, the cysteine and phenylalanine included. The sequence is cut down to CDR3 DNA, 39 bases in frame from base 1. CDR1 and CDR2 are read off the germline V gene (reference sequence) as LNHDA and SQIVND. V is pruned by 9 bases and J by 8 bases, leaving 7 bases of the junction without a gene match. In Seattle, one collaborating source enrolled patients while the infection was active and tracked those patients longitudinally over the course of disease. Each collaborating institution followed its own protocols to collect whole blood in K2EDTA tubes. Collaborator samples were shipped for TCRbeta analysis as frozen whole blood, isolated PBMCs, or DNA extracted from either sample type. The immunoSEQ Assay, a bias-controlled multiplex PCR, was used to amplify TCRbeta CDR3 regions from genomic DNA. For the original study's pipeline: Nucleated cell counts per sample were estimated from amplification of reference gene primers within the assay. Sequence reads were collapsed and filtered to measure the absolute abundance of every unique TCRbeta CDR3 rearrangement. For each sample, productive Simpson clonality was calculated by taking the square root of Simpson's diversity index across productive rearrangements. Drawn from immuneACCESS, this table holds only the in-frame rearrangements with V and J called that TCRdb kept. Clones are partly lost; checked studies trace under half to an unresolved V gene and leave the rest unexplained. Clone size and V and J calls were adopted from that table, with D and trimming inferred from the DNA. The sample yields about 310,000 clones; nearly 90% were counted once. 0.95% to 1.3% of the sample is in the top ten clones.

Points on this clone: Its antigen is currently not known. Per-base qualities were not stored, and no clone one base away is much larger.

The sequence is built from TRBV19 and TRBJ1-4; 9 of the junction bases match TRBD1. Input material: peripheral blood. The TCR originated in a woman aged 40 to 50 with COVID-19, enrolled during active disease. The DNA sequence follows: TGTGCCAGCACGGGACAGGGTTTCGAAAAACTGTTTTTT. The resulting protein is CASTGQGFEKLFF.